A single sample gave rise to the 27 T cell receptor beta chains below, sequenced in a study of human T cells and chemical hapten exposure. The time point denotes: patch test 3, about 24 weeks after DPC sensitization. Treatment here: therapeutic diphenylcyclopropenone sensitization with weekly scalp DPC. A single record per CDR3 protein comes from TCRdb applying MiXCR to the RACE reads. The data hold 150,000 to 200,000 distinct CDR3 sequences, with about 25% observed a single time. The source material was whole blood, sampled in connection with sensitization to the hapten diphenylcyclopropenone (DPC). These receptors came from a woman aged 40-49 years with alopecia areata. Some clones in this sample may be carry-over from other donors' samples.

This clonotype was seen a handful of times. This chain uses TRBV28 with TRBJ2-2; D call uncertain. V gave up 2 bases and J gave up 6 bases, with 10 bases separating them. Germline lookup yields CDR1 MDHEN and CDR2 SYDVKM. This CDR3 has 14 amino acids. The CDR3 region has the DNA TGTGCCAGCAGTTTAGATCAGGACCCCGGGGAGCTGTTTTTT. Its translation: CASSLDQDPGELFF.

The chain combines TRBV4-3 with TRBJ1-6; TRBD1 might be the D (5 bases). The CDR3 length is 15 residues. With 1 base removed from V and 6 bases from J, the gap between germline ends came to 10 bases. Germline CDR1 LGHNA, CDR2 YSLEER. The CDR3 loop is CASSQVIRANSPLHF. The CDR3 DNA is TGCGCCAGCAGCCAAGTAATCAGGGCTAATTCACCCCTCCACTTT.

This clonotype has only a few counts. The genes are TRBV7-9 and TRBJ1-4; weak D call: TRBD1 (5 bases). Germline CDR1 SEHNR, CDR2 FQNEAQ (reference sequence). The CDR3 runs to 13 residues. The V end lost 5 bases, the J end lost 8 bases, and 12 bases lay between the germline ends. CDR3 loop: CASSPVGAEKLFF. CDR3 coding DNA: TGTGCCAGCAGCCCCGTAGGGGCCGAAAAACTGTTTTTT. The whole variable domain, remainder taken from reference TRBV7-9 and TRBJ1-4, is DTGVSQNPRHKITKRGQNVTFRCDPISEHNRLYWYRQTLGQGPEFLTYFQNEAQLEKSRLLSDRFSAERPKGSFSTLEIQRTEQGDSAMYLCASSPVGAEKLFFGSGTQLSVL.

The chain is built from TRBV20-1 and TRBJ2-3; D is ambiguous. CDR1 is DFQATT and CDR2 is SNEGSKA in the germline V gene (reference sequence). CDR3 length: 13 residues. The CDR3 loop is CRVSQGSQDTQYF. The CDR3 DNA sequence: TGCAGAGTTTCCCAAGGGTCTCAGGATACGCAGTATTTT.

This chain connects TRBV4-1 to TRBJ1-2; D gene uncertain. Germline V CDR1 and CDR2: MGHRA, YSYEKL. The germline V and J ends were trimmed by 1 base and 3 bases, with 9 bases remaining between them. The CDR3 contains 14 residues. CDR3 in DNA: TGCGCCAGCAGCCAAGTTTCAGGATACTATGGCTACACCTTC. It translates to CASSQVSGYYGYTF.

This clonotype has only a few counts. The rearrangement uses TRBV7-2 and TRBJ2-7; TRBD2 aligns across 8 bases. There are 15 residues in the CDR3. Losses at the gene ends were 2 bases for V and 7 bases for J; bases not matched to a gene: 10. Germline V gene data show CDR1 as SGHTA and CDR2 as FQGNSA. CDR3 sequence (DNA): TGTGCCAGCAGCTTACCCGGGAGGGGTAATCTGGAGCAGTACTTC. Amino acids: CASSLPGRGNLEQYF.

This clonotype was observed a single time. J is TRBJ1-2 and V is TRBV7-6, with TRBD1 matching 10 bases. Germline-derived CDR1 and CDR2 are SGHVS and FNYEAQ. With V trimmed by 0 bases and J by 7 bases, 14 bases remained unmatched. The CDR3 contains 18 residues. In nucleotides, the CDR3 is TGTGCCAGCAGCTTAGCGCTGGGGACAGGGGACAACTATCGTGGCTACACCTTC. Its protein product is CASSLALGTGDNYRGYTF.

Here the CDR3 reads CASSQMAGVGDTQYF. In nucleotides, the CDR3 is TGCGCCAGCAGCCAAATGGCGGGAGTCGGAGATACGCAGTATTTT. The rearrangement links TRBV4-3 to TRBJ2-3; TRBD2 matches at 7 bases. The CDR3 has 15 residues. V trimming: 2 bases; J trimming: 5 bases; junction bases outside the gene matches: 7. CDR1 and CDR2 from the germline V gene are LGHNA and YSLEER.

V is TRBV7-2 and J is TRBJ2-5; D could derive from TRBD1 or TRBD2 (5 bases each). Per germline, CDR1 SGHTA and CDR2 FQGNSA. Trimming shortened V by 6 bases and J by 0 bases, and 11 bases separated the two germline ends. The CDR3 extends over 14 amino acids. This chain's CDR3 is CASSPGPNQETQYF. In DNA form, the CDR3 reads TGTGCCAGCAGTCCGGGACCGAACCAAGAGACCCAGTACTTC. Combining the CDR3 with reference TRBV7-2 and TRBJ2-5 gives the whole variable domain GAGVSQSPSNKVTEKGKDVELRCDPISGHTALYWYRQSLGQGLEFLIYFQGNSAPDKSGLPSDRFSAERTGGSVSTLTIQRTQQEDSAVYLCASSPGPNQETQYFGPGTRLLVL.

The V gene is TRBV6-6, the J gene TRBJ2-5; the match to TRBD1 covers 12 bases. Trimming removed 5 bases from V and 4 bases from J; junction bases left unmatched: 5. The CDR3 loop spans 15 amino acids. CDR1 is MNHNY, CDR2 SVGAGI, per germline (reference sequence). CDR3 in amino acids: CASSDGTGGAETQYF. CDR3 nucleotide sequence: TGTGCCAGCAGTGACGGGACAGGGGGCGCAGAGACCCAGTACTTC.

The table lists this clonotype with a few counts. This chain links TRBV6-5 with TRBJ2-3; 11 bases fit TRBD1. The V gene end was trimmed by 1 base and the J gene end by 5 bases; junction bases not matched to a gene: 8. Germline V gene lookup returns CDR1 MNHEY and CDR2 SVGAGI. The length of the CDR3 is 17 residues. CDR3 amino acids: CASSYYFPGQGGDTQYF. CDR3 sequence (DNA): TGTGCCAGCAGTTACTATTTTCCGGGACAGGGGGGAGATACGCAGTATTTT.

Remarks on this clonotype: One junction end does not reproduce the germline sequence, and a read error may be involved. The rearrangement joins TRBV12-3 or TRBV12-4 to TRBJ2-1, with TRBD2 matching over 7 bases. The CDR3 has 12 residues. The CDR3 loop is CASSGGTTTLLF. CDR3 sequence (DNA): TGTGCCAGCAGTGGGGGGACTACAACCCTTCTATTC.

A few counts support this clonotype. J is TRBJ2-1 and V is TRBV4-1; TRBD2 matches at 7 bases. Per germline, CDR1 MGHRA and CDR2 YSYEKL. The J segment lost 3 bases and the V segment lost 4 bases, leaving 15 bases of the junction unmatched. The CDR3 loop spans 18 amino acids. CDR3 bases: TGCGCCAGCAGCCCCCAAGGGGAGGGCCACGGTTACTACAATGAGCAGTTCTTC. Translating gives CASSPQGEGHGYYNEQFF.

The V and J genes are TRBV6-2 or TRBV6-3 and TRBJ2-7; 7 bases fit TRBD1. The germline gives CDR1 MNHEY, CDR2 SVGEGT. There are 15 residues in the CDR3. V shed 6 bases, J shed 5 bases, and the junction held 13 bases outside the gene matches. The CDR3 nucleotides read TGTGCCAGCAGATCTACAGGGGTTCCGCACCACGAGCAGTACTTC. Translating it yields CASRSTGVPHHEQYF.

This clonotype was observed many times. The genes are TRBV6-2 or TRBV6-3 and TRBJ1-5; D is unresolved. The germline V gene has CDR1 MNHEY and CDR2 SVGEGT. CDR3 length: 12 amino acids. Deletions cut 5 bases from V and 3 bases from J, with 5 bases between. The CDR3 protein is CASSRFNQPQHF. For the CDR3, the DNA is TGTGCCAGCAGTCGTTTCAATCAGCCCCAGCATTTT.

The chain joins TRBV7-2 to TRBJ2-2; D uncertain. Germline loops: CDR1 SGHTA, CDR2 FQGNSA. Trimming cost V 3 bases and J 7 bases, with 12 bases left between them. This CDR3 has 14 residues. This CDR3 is CASSFRVSGGELFF. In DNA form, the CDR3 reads TGTGCCAGCAGCTTTAGGGTATCCGGCGGGGAGCTGTTTTTT.

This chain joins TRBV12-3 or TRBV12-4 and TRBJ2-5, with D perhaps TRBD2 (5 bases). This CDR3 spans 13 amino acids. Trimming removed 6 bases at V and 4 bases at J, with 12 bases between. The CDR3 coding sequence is TGTGCCAGCAGCGCGGGCGGGTCAGAGACCCAGTACTTC. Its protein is CASSAGGSETQYF.

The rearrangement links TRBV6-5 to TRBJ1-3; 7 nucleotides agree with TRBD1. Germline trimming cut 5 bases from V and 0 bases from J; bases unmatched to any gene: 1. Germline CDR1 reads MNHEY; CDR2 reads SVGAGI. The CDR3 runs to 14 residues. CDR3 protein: CASSGTVSGNTIYF. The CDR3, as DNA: TGTGCCAGCAGTGGGACAGTCTCTGGAAACACCATATATTTT.

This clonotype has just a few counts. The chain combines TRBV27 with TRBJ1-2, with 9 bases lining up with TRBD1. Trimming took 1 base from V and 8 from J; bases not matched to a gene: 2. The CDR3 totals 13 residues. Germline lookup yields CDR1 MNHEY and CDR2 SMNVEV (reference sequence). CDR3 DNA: TGTGCCAGCAGTTTATGGACAGGGGTCGGCTACACCTTC. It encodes CASSLWTGVGYTF.

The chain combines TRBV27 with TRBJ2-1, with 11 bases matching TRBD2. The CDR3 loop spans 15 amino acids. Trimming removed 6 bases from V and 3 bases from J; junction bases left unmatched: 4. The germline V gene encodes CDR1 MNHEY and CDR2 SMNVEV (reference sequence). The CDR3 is CASRTGTSGYNEQFF. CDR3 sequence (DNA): TGTGCCAGCAGAACAGGGACTAGCGGCTACAATGAGCAGTTCTTC.

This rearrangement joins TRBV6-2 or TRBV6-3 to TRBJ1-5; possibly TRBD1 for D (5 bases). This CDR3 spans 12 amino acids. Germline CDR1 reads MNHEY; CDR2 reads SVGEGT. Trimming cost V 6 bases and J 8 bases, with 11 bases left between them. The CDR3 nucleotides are TGTGCCAGCAGGCAGGGCACGGAGCCCCAGCATTTT. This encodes CASRQGTEPQHF.

The CDR3 loop is CASSSRGQGGKDTQYF. DNA of the CDR3: TGTGCCAGCAGTTCCCGGGGACAGGGGGGAAAAGATACGCAGTATTTT. This sequence joins TRBV28 and TRBJ2-3; 11 bases agree with TRBD1. V shed 4 bases and J 5 bases; nucleotides not matched to a gene: 8. The CDR3 loop spans 16 amino acids. In germline, CDR1 is MDHEN, CDR2 SYDVKM.

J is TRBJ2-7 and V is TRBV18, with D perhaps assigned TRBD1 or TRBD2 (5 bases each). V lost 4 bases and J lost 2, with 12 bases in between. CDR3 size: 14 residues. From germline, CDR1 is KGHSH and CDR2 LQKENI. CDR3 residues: CASSLSGTTYEQYF. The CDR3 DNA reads TGTGCCAGCTCACTATCCGGGACCACCTACGAGCAGTACTTC.

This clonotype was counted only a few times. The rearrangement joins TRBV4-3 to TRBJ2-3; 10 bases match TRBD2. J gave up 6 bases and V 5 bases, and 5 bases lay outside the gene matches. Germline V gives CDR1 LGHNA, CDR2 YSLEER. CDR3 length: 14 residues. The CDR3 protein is CASSFQREGDTQYF. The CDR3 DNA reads TGCGCCAGCAGCTTTCAGCGGGAGGGCGATACGCAGTATTTT.

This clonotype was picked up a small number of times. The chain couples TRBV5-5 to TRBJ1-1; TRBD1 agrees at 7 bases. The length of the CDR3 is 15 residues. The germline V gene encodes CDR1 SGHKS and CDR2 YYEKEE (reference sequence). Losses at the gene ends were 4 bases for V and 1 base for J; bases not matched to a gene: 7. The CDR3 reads CASSAQGRANTEAFF. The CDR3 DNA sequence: TGTGCCAGCAGCGCACAGGGGCGGGCGAACACTGAAGCTTTCTTT.

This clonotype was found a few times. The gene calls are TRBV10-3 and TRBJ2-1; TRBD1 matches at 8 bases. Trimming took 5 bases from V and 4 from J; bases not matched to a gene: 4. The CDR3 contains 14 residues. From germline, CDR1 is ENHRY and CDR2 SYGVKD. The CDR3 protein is CAISRQGTYNEQFF. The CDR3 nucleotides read TGTGCCATCAGTCGACAGGGGACGTACAATGAGCAGTTCTTC.

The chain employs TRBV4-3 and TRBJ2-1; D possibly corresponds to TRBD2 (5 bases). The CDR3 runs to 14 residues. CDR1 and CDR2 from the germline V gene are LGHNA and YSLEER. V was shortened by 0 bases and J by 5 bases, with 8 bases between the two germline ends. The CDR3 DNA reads TGCGCCAGCAGCCAAGACGGCGGGCACAATGAGCAGTTCTTC. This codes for CASSQDGGHNEQFF.